This paragraph covers one TCR beta chain sequence. Assay: immunoSEQ multiplex PCR; the TCRdb copy retains only in-frame clones and omits some. The sample contains some 46,000 clones, 92% of which appear only once. The data belong to a study of T cell changes during pregnancy in multiple sclerosis. J was trimmed by 0 bases and V by 3 bases; bases with no gene match: 3. The CDR3 is 15 amino acids. Germline V gene sequence: CDR1 LNHDA, CDR2 SQIVND (reference sequence). The specimen comprised peripheral blood, sampled in the third trimester of pregnancy. The source of this sequence is a female donor with multiple sclerosis, enrolled in a pregnancy study. The chain recombines TRBV19 with TRBJ1-2; 8 bases fit TRBD1. CDR3: CASSIPTGANYGYTF. In DNA form, the CDR3 reads TGTGCCAGTAGTATCCCGACAGGGGCTAACTATGGCTACACCTTC.